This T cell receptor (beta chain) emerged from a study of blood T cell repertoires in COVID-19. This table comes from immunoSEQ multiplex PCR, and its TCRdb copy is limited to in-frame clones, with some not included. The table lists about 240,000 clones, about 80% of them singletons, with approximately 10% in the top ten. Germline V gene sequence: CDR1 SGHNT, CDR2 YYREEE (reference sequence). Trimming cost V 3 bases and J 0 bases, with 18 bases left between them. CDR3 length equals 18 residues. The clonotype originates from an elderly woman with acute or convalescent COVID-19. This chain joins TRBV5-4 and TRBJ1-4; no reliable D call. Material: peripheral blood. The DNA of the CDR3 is TGTGCCAGCAGCTCTGGTTTACCGCTACCTGCAACTAATGAAAAACTGTTTTTT. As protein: CASSSGLPLPATNEKLFF.